This is a list of T cell receptor beta chains from one sample in a study of blood T cell repertoires in COVID-19. Clones were sequenced by immunoSEQ multiplex PCR, and TCRdb holds only the in-frame ones, with some missing. The sample shows over 150,000 clones, approximately 90% of them seen only once. Sequencing was carried out using peripheral blood. These receptors were taken from a woman between 18 and 29 years old who had recovered from COVID-19. Each CDR3 is given with its conserved first and last residue. A D gene is named only where the DNA matches it firmly. Clone size is not always given. Where it is, it says once, few, many or a class for expanded clones.

NA,TRBD1,TRBJ1-2,TRBV2,CASIRDRFSRDGYTF,TGTGCCAGCATACGGGACAGGTTTTCTCGGGATGGCTACACCTTC
few,NA,TRBJ1-1,TRBV28,CASSSQANTEAFF,TGTGCCAGCAGTTCCCAAGCTAACACTGAAGCTTTCTTT
NA,TRBD1,TRBJ1-2,TRBV5-6,CASSGTGNYGYTF,TGTGCCAGCAGCGGGACAGGGAACTATGGCTACACCTTC
once,TRBD1,TRBJ1-2,TRBV7-9,CASSSTRRTGVGYTF,TGTGCCAGCAGCTCTACTAGGAGGACAGGGGTTGGCTACACCTTC
once,NA,TRBJ2-7,TRBV7-2,CASSPQRVTAYEQYF,TGTGCCAGCAGCCCGCAGCGGGTGACAGCCTACGAGCAGTACTTC
NA,TRBD1,TRBJ1-5,TRBV3-1/TRBV3-2,CASSQRGQENQPQHF,TGTGCCAGCAGCCAGCGAGGACAGGAAAACCAGCCCCAGCATTTT
once,TRBD2,TRBJ2-5,TRBV5-4,CASSLGRGGETQYF,TGTGCCAGCAGCTTGGGAAGGGGAGGGGAGACCCAGTACTTC
few,TRBD1,TRBJ1-2,TRBV9,CASSVDPTGFRRGYTF,TGTGCCAGCAGCGTAGACCCGACAGGGTTTCGTCGTGGCTACACCTTC
NA,NA,TRBJ1-1,TRBV7-8,CASSRDIATEAFF,TGTGCCAGCAGCCGGGACATAGCTACTGAAGCTTTCTTT
NA,NA,TRBJ1-2,TRBV3-1/TRBV3-2,CASSLCFVCGYTF,TGTGCCAGCAGCCTTTGTTTTGTCTGTGGCTACACCTTC
NA,NA,TRBJ2-2,TRBV6-2/TRBV6-3,CASSYFRGTGELFF,TGTGCCAGCAGTTACTTCAGGGGCACCGGGGAGCTGTTTTTT